This entry lists 6 T cell receptor beta chains sequenced from one sample in a study of blood T cell repertoires in COVID-19. The table came from immunoSEQ multiplex PCR; TCRdb's copy has only in-frame clones and leaves some out. The sample lists roughly 480,000 clones, roughly 89% occurring once. Sequencing input: peripheral blood. The receptors were gathered from a man aged 18 to 29 with COVID-19, enrolled during active disease.

The CDR3: CASSSRTSGLNTGELFF. The CDR3 nucleotides read TGTGCCAGCAGCTCAAGGACTAGCGGCCTAAACACCGGGGAGCTGTTTTTT. V is TRBV4-2 and J is TRBJ2-2; 10 bases are shared with TRBD2. The V gene end was trimmed by 5 bases and the J gene end by 2 bases; junction bases not matched to a gene: 8. CDR3 length: 17 residues. Germline V gives CDR1 LGHNA, CDR2 YNFKEQ.

The V gene is TRBV3-1 (or the pseudogene TRBV3-2), the J gene TRBJ2-7; TRBD2 might be the D (5 bases). Trimming shortened V by 1 base and J by 4 bases, and 5 bases separated the two germline ends. Germline CDR1 is LGHDT and CDR2 is YNNKEL (reference sequence). There are 12 residues in the CDR3. The CDR3 protein is CASSQAGYEQYF. As DNA, the CDR3 is TGTGCCAGCAGCCAAGCGGGGTACGAGCAGTACTTC.

The chain uses TRBV21-1 and TRBJ2-1; the D call of TRBD2 is as the table states it, not checked on the DNA. TRBV21-1 is noted as a pseudogene. The CDR3 spans 19 residues. The CDR3 region has the DNA TGTGCCAGCAGCACGCGGGGGTGGGCAAGGGCGGTCCCCTACAATGAGCAGTTCTTC. Its translation: CASSTRGWARAVPYNEQFF.

The table lists this clone with a count of one. CDR3 sequence reads: CATSDLLTGELFF. The DNA of the CDR3 is TGTGCCACCAGTGACCTACTTACCGGGGAGCTGTTTTTT. The V call is TRBV24-1, the J call TRBJ2-2; D is undetermined. From germline, CDR1 is KGHDR and CDR2 SFDVKD. Trimming stripped 4 bases from V and 5 bases from J, with 7 bases between. The CDR3 is 13 residues long.

This chain uses TRBV6-1 with TRBJ2-2; no firm D call. Germline CDR1 MNHNS, CDR2 SASEGT. The CDR3 has 14 amino acids. Trimming shortened V by 1 base and J by 2 bases, and 5 bases separated the two germline ends. The CDR3 region has the DNA TGTGCCAGCAGTGAAGTTCTTAACACCGGGGAGCTGTTTTTT. Protein: CASSEVLNTGELFF.

Details on this clone: At the DNA level, this CDR3 is encoded by other sequences in the same sample as well. This rearrangement joins TRBV2 to TRBJ1-1; D is unresolved. The germline CDR1 and CDR2 sequences are SNHLY and FYNNEI. V was pared by 4 bases and J by 1 base, with 7 bases between. The CDR3 runs 13 residues. The CDR3 loop is CASSVDKNTEAFF. As DNA, the CDR3 is TGTGCCAGCAGTGTCGACAAGAACACTGAAGCTTTCTTT.